Listed below are T cell receptor beta chains from one sample, sequenced in a study of identical twins. TCRdb analysed the 5' RACE reads with MiXCR anew, one entry per CDR3 protein. This table has around 960,000 distinct CDR3 sequences, roughly an eighth appearing once. These same data were also listed under a study on yellow fever vaccine responses in identical twins.

Input material: PBMCs. Source of these receptors: a woman between 18 and 29 years old in good health. Each CDR3 is given with its conserved first and last residue. Each record gives: D gene, J gene, V gene, CDR3 length, clone size, CDR3 DNA, CDR3 protein. A D gene is named only where the DNA matches it firmly. Clone size is shown for a subset of rows, as once, few, many or a class of expanded clone.

D: TRBD2
J: TRBJ2-7
V: TRBV5-1
length: 19
size: few
DNA: TGCGCCAGCAGCTCCGGCACTAGCGGGAGATTTTTAGGGGGCTACGAGCAGTACTTC
CDR3: CASSSGTSGRFLGGYEQYF

D: -
J: TRBJ1-1
V: TRBV11-2
length: 15
size: few
DNA: TGTGCCAGCAGCCCCTACAGGGCTGGGGGCACTGAAGCTTTCTTT
CDR3: CASSPYRAGGTEAFF

D: -
J: TRBJ1-2
V: TRBV12-3/TRBV12-4
length: 14
size: many
DNA: TGTGCCAGCAGGTTGGCAGGACCGATCTATGGCTACACCTTC
CDR3: CASRLAGPIYGYTF

D: -
J: TRBJ2-2
V: TRBV11-2
length: 17
size: -
DNA: TGTGCCAGCAGCTTAGAAAGGTCAGTCTCTAACACCGGGGAGCTGTTTTTT
CDR3: CASSLERSVSNTGELFF

D: TRBD2
J: TRBJ2-3
V: TRBV27
length: 16
size: -
DNA: TGTGCCAGCAGCTCCGGGGGGGGAGGAATCACAGATACGCAGTATTTT
CDR3: CASSSGGGGITDTQYF

D: -
J: TRBJ1-1
V: TRBV12-3/TRBV12-4
length: 13
size: -
DNA: TGTGCCAGCAGGGCCGGGGGGCTGACTGAAGCTTTCTTT
CDR3: CASRAGGLTEAFF

D: -
J: TRBJ1-2
V: TRBV16
length: 14
size: few
DNA: TGTGCCAGCAGCCAATTCGCAGGGAGCTATGGCTACACCTTC
CDR3: CASSQFAGSYGYTF

D: -
J: TRBJ1-1
V: TRBV5-1
length: 15
size: few
DNA: TGCGCCAGCAGCACCCTCGGCAGGGTCGGGGATGAAGCTTTCTTT
CDR3: CASSTLGRVGDEAFF

D: -
J: TRBJ2-1
V: TRBV28
length: 14
size: -
DNA: TGTGCCAGCAGTTCCAGGCGGAGGGGCAATGAGCAGTTCTTC
CDR3: CASSSRRRGNEQFF

D: TRBD2
J: TRBJ2-1
V: TRBV12-3/TRBV12-4
length: 17
size: few
DNA: TGTGCCAGCAGTTTAGCTGGGACTAGCGGGCCCCTGAATGAGCAGTTCTTC
CDR3: CASSLAGTSGPLNEQFF

D: -
J: TRBJ1-1
V: TRBV9
length: 15
size: few
DNA: TGTGCCAGCAGCGTACGTTGGGAGGGAAACACTGAAGCTTTCTTT
CDR3: CASSVRWEGNTEAFF

D: -
J: TRBJ2-3
V: TRBV25-1
length: 14
size: -
DNA: TGTGCCAGCAGTGAATATAAGGCGGGAGATACGCAGTATTTT
CDR3: CASSEYKAGDTQYF

D: -
J: TRBJ2-7
V: TRBV20-1
length: 14
size: -
DNA: TGCAGTGCTAGCTCTGGGACATCTACCTACGAGCAGTACTTC
CDR3: CSASSGTSTYEQYF

D: -
J: TRBJ1-2
V: TRBV6-5
length: 14
size: few
DNA: TGTGCCAGCAGTTACTCGGGTACTAACTATGGCTACACCTTC
CDR3: CASSYSGTNYGYTF

D: TRBD1
J: TRBJ2-2
V: TRBV10-3
length: 14
size: many
DNA: TGTGCCATGAGGGACAGGGAGACCACCGGGGAGCTGTTTTTT
CDR3: CAMRDRETTGELFF

D: -
J: TRBJ2-1
V: TRBV29-1
length: 17
size: -
DNA: TGCAGCGCCGACGGGAGGACAGCTAAAACCTCCTACAATGAGCAGTTCTTC
CDR3: CSADGRTAKTSYNEQFF

D: -
J: TRBJ2-3
V: TRBV18
length: 14
size: -
DNA: TGTGCCAGCTCACCACCCCGCGGGTCAGATACGCAGTATTTT
CDR3: CASSPPRGSDTQYF

D: -
J: TRBJ1-2
V: TRBV7-9
length: 12
size: few
DNA: TGTGCCAGCAGCCCAGGGTTCTATGGCTACACCTTC
CDR3: CASSPGFYGYTF

D: -
J: TRBJ2-6
V: TRBV21-1
length: 17
size: few
DNA: TGTGCCAGCAGCAAAGGACAGGGAAACTCTGGGGCCAACGTCCTGACTTTC
CDR3: CASSKGQGNSGANVLTF

D: -
J: TRBJ2-5
V: TRBV12-3/TRBV12-4
length: 15
size: many
DNA: TGTGCCAGCACCCCGACGGGACGGTACCAAGAGACCCAGTACTTC
CDR3: CASTPTGRYQETQYF

D: -
J: TRBJ1-3
V: TRBV25-1
length: 13
size: many
DNA: TGTGCCAGCAGTGAGGTTACCAGAAACACCATATATTTT
CDR3: CASSEVTRNTIYF

D: -
J: TRBJ1-1
V: TRBV10-2
length: 15
size: few
DNA: TGCGCCAGCAGTGACCTCGGACAGACGAACACTGAAGCTTTCTTT
CDR3: CASSDLGQTNTEAFF

D: -
J: TRBJ2-1
V: TRBV11-2
length: 14
size: few
DNA: TGTGCCAGCAGCTTAAGGGACCCCCAGAATGAGCAGTTCTTC
CDR3: CASSLRDPQNEQFF

D: -
J: TRBJ1-5
V: TRBV29-1
length: 15
size: many
DNA: TGCAGCGTTGAAGACCCTTTGGGGCTTAATCAGCCCCAGCATTTT
CDR3: CSVEDPLGLNQPQHF

D: -
J: TRBJ2-7
V: TRBV6-1
length: 14
size: few
DNA: TGTGCCAGCAGGGATCGACGGAACTCCTACGAGCAGTACTTC
CDR3: CASRDRRNSYEQYF

D: -
J: TRBJ1-6
V: TRBV12-3/TRBV12-4
length: 15
size: many
DNA: TGTGCCAGCGCAGGGCGGCAGGGGAATAATTCACCCCTCCACTTT
CDR3: CASAGRQGNNSPLHF

D: TRBD1
J: TRBJ1-4
V: TRBV6-1
length: 14
size: -
DNA: TGTGCCAGCGCTGGGGACAGGGGTAATGAAAAACTGTTTTTT
CDR3: CASAGDRGNEKLFF

D: TRBD2
J: TRBJ2-2
V: TRBV20-1
length: 14
size: few
DNA: TGCAGTGCTCCTAGCGGGAGTTATCCCGGGGAGCTGTTTTTT
CDR3: CSAPSGSYPGELFF

D: -
J: TRBJ1-1
V: TRBV29-1
length: 15
size: -
DNA: TGCAGCGTTGGCTTTATCGGGAGGCTGAACACTGAAGCTTTCTTT
CDR3: CSVGFIGRLNTEAFF

D: -
J: TRBJ2-4
V: TRBV7-8
length: 14
size: few
DNA: TGTGCCAGCAGTCCGACTGGGATATCAGTCATTCAGTACTTC
CDR3: CASSPTGISVIQYF

D: TRBD2
J: TRBJ2-2
V: TRBV27
length: 17
size: many
DNA: TGTGCCAGCAGTTTAGGGAGACTAGCGCTAAACACCGGGGAGCTGTTTTTT
CDR3: CASSLGRLALNTGELFF